The sequence of this T cell receptor beta chain was determined in a study of blood T cell repertoires in COVID-19. This clone has only one observation. Looked up from germline, CDR1 is SGHTA and CDR2 is FQGNSA. The CDR3 is made up of 14 amino acids. Trimming left V 0 bases short and J 2 bases short, with 7 bases between. This table comes from immunoSEQ multiplex PCR, and its TCRdb copy is limited to in-frame clones, with some not included. The sample has about 180,000 clones, more than 75% seen once. The chain links TRBV7-2 to TRBJ2-5; D is unclear. The sequence was obtained from a person aged 65 to 85 with COVID-19, enrolled during active disease. The sequenced sample was peripheral blood. The chain's CDR3 is CASSLAISQETQYF. The CDR3 coding sequence is TGTGCCAGCAGCTTAGCGATTAGTCAAGAGACCCAGTACTTC.